This TCR beta chain was profiled in a study of cytomegalovirus exposure and HLA in healthy donors. Points from the study as a whole: It was reported that TCR beta sequences correctly inferred the HLA-A and HLA-B alleles for most subjects. Other equally common chains were less clonally expanded than HLA-associated TCR beta chains, a later analysis showed.

Amplification used 60 Vbeta primers and 13 Jbeta primers. Assay used: immunoSEQ multiplex PCR; TCRdb lists only in-frame clones, some missing. The sample consists of under 150,000 clones, approximately 85% of them appearing once. About this clone: Antigen specificity is unknown.

The ends lost 2 bases at V and 7 bases at J; junction bases unmatched: 10. Germline V lookup: CDR1 LNHDA, CDR2 SQIVND (reference sequence). CDR3 length equals 16 residues. The rearrangement joins TRBV19 to TRBJ2-1, with TRBD2 matching 8 bases. The sequenced material came from PBMCs. This sequence originates from a young woman in good health and CMV-seropositive. The CDR3 DNA follows: TGTGCCAGTAGTATAACCCCCGGGACTAGTATGAATGAGCAGTTCTTC. The encoded protein is CASSITPGTSMNEQFF.